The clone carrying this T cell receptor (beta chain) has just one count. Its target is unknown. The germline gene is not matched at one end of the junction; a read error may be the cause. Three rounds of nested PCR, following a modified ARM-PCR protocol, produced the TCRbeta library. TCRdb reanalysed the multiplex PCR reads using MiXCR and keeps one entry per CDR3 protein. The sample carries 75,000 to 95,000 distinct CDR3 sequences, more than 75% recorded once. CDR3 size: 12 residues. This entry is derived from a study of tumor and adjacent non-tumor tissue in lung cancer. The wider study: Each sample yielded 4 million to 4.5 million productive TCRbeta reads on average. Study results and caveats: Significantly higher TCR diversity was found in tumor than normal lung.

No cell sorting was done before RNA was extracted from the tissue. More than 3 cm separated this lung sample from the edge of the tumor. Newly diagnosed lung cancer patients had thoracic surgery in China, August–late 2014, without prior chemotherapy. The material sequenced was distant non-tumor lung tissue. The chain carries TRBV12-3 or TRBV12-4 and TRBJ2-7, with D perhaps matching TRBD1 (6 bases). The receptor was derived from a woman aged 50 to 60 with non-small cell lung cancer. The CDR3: CVSRLQGFEQYF. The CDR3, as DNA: TGTGTCAGCAGGCTACAGGGATTCGAGCAGTACTTC.